Here is one TCR beta chain with its context. While infection was still active, Seattle patients were enrolled and then followed longitudinally. The data originate from a study of blood T cell repertoires in COVID-19. About the research overall: Spain, Italy and the United States supplied samples that represented acute and convalescent COVID-19. T cells, B-cell-depleted T cells, or PBMCs provided the cDNA or gDNA that served as material.

Germline V gene lookup returns CDR1 LNHDA and CDR2 SQIVND (reference sequence). Trimming took 10 bases from V and 6 from J, leaving 13 bases between them. The CDR3 spans 13 residues. In the authors' workflow: Cell counts per sample came from amplifying reference gene primers. The assay was immunoSEQ multiplex PCR, and TCRdb's table has in-frame clones only and misses some. The V and J calls and clone size were taken over from that table, and D and trimming were inferred from the DNA. Of 150,000 to 200,000 clones in the sample, around four fifths are singletons; the top ten hold about 8.3%. The chain combines TRBV19 with TRBJ2-6; D perhaps matches TRBD1 (5 bases). The sequence derives from a woman aged 70-85 years with COVID-19, enrolled during active disease. The source material was peripheral blood. In DNA form, the CDR3 reads TGTGCCACCAAGGACACGCCGGCCAACGTCCTGACTTTC. Translated: CATKDTPANVLTF.